The 19 T cell receptor beta chains below were found in one sample sequenced in a study of T cells in localized non-small cell lung cancer. Method: immunoSEQ multiplex PCR; TCRdb's copy keeps in-frame clones and lacks some. The profile shows about 2,700 clones, 20% to 25% of them singletons. The starting material was lung tumor tissue, obtained before any cancer treatment. The receptor set was obtained from a woman between 35 and 70 years old with stage I lung adenocarcinoma.

By frequency in the sample, this clone is large (0.1 to 1%). The CDR3 here is CASSQGTLLNTEAFF. The DNA of the CDR3 is TGTGCCAGCAGCCAAGGGACCCTCCTAAACACTGAAGCTTTCTTT. The V gene is TRBV6-8, the J gene TRBJ1-1, with a possible D match to TRBD1 (5 bases). The germline gives CDR1 MNHGY, CDR2 SAAAGT. V was trimmed by 6 bases and J by 2 bases, leaving 16 bases between them. This CDR3 has 15 amino acids.

This clone has more than one count but fewer than ten. J is TRBJ1-1 and V is TRBV6-8; no clear D gene. Germline V gene lookup returns CDR1 MNHGY and CDR2 SAAAGT. Trimming took 5 bases from V and 0 from J, leaving 10 bases between them. The CDR3 is 14 amino acids. The CDR3, as DNA: TGTGCCAGCAGTCCCGTGGGCATGAACACTGAAGCTTTCTTT. It is translated as CASSPVGMNTEAFF.

This clone was observed a handful of times. CDR3 bases: TGTGCCAGCAGCACCGAATCCGGCGGGCTCGGGGACGAAAAACTGTTTTTT. Translating it yields CASSTESGGLGDEKLFF. The rearrangement joins TRBV2 to TRBJ1-4, with a possible D match to TRBD1 (5 bases). This CDR3 contains 17 residues. Germline V gives CDR1 SNHLY, CDR2 FYNNEI. V lost 6 bases to trimming and J lost 8 bases, with 25 bases between them.

This chain joins TRBV18 and TRBJ1-3; D ambiguous. Trimming took off 2 bases at V and 0 bases at J, with 8 bases between the two ends. Germline-derived CDR1 and CDR2 are KGHSH and LQKENI. This CDR3 contains 15 residues. The CDR3 loop reads CASSPGVGSGNTIYF. The CDR3 nucleotides read TGTGCCAGCTCACCAGGGGTAGGCTCTGGAAACACCATATATTTT.

This clone was seen a few times. This sequence joins TRBV6-8 and TRBJ2-7; 12 nucleotides align to TRBD1. V shed 7 bases and J 5 bases; nucleotides not matched to a gene: 15. This CDR3 is 17 amino acids long. The germline V gene has CDR1 MNHGY and CDR2 SAAAGT. CDR3 bases: TGTGCCAGCATGCCGGGACAGGGGGCGCATCGAGATGACGAGCAGTACTTC. The encoded protein is CASMPGQGAHRDDEQYF.

The chain uses TRBV6-8 and TRBJ2-7; either TRBD1 or TRBD2 may supply D (5 bases each). The V gene's germline CDR1 is MNHGY and CDR2 SAAAGT. This CDR3 contains 13 residues. V gave up 10 bases and J gave up 0 bases, with 13 bases separating them. The CDR3 DNA reads as TGTGCCATCAGGGCAGGGACCTCCTACGAGCAGTACTTC. The encoded protein is CAIRAGTSYEQYF.

The CDR3 coding sequence is TGCGCCAGCAGCCAAGAAGTGGGTGGGAGTCGCGAGCAGTACTTC. As protein: CASSQEVGGSREQYF. This chain links TRBV4-1 with TRBJ2-7; tentatively, D is TRBD2 (5 bases). The germline V gene encodes CDR1 MGHRA and CDR2 YSYEKL. The CDR3 runs to 15 residues. V lost 0 bases and J lost 6, with 15 bases in between.

This clone is deemed medium-sized. The chain combines TRBV11-3 with TRBJ2-1; either TRBD1 or TRBD2 may fit D (5 bases each). The germline V gene has CDR1 SGHNT and CDR2 YENEEA. Trimming removed 4 bases from V and 0 bases from J, with 13 bases in between. The CDR3 has 16 residues. CDR3 nucleotide sequence: TGTGCCAGCAGCTCGAGCTCAGGGAGCTCCTACAATGAGCAGTTCTTC. This codes for CASSSSSGSSYNEQFF.

V and J are TRBV15 and TRBJ2-5; tentatively, D is TRBD2 (5 bases). CDR3 length equals 14 residues. V was trimmed by 3 bases and J by 2 bases, leaving 10 bases between them. CDR1 and CDR2 (germline): LNHNV, YYDKDF (reference sequence). The CDR3 reads CATSRTGFQETQYF. In DNA, the CDR3 is TGTGCCACCAGCAGGACGGGATTTCAAGAGACCCAGTACTTC.

This clone is large in the sample. V and J are TRBV14 and TRBJ1-2, with TRBD1 matching 7 bases. The CDR3 spans 18 residues. Trimming cost V 0 bases and J 2 bases; bases outside gene matches: 12. Germline lookup yields CDR1 SGHDN and CDR2 FVKESK. CDR3 sequence reads: CASSQDRRGLTGNYGYTF. CDR3 DNA: TGTGCCAGCAGCCAAGATAGAAGGGGACTGACAGGGAACTATGGCTACACCTTC.

This clone showed up just a few times. This sequence joins TRBV7-5 and TRBJ2-1; TRBD1 is taken as the D call from the table, unchecked against the DNA. TRBV7-5 is a known pseudogene. The CDR3 has 16 residues. The CDR3 reads CASSLTGQGTQGEQFF. The CDR3, as DNA: TGTGCCAGCAGCTTAACGGGACAGGGGACTCAGGGTGAGCAGTTCTTC.

The rearrangement links TRBV6-8 to TRBJ2-3; maybe TRBD1 (5 bases). The V end lost 5 bases, the J end lost 6 bases, and 12 bases lay between the germline ends. The CDR3 is made up of 13 amino acids. The germline CDR1 and CDR2 sequences are MNHGY and SAAAGT. In nucleotides, the CDR3 is TGTGCCAGCAGTGCTCAGGGCTCGGATACGCAGTATTTT. Amino acids: CASSAQGSDTQYF.

The DNA of the CDR3 is TGTGCCAGCAGCGTATCTGGCGCCACGAGCTATGGCTACACCTTC. Its translation is CASSVSGATSYGYTF. The chain combines TRBV9 with TRBJ1-2, with unresolved D. Trimming took 1 base from V and 4 from J, leaving 14 bases between them. The CDR3 contains 15 residues. The germline gives CDR1 SGDLS, CDR2 YYNGEE. Filled out from reference TRBV9 and TRBJ1-2, the complete variable domain reads DSGVTQTPKHLITATGQRVTLRCSPRSGDLSVYWYQQSLDQGLQFLIQYYNGEERAKGNILERFSAQQFPDLHSELNLSSLELGDSALYFCASSVSGATSYGYTFGSGTRLTVV.

This clone was found a few times. The CDR3 bases are TGTGCCAGCAGCTTAGTTAACAGTCTACATAATGAAAAACTGTTTTTT. Its protein product is CASSLVNSLHNEKLFF. The chain is built from TRBV11-3 and TRBJ1-4; no clear D gene. The V and J ends lost 1 base and 4 bases respectively, with 13 bases between them. This CDR3 is 16 amino acids long. Germline-derived CDR1 and CDR2 are SGHNT and YENEEA.

This chain joins TRBV19 and TRBJ1-4, with D perhaps TRBD1 (5 bases). Germline V gives CDR1 LNHDA, CDR2 SQIVND (reference sequence). The V end lost 5 bases, the J end lost 4 bases, and 8 bases lay between the germline ends. The CDR3 contains 13 residues. CDR3: CASSGTRNEKLFF. Here the CDR3 DNA reads TGTGCCAGTAGTGGGACCCGTAATGAAAAACTGTTTTTT.

This clone turned up a few times. The chain employs TRBV6-8 and TRBJ2-3, with D uncertain. CDR1 is MNHGY, CDR2 SAAAGT, per germline. The CDR3 sequence is 19 residues long. V was clipped by 2 bases and J by 0 bases, with 21 bases between them. In nucleotides, the CDR3 is TGTGCCAGCAGTTACGAACCTCCGCAGACGGCAATTAGCACAGATACGCAGTATTTT. Translation: CASSYEPPQTAISTDTQYF.

The chain combines TRBV18 with TRBJ1-1; 8 bases match TRBD1. CDR3 length: 16 amino acids. From germline, CDR1 is KGHSH and CDR2 LQKENI. Trimming cost V 6 bases and J 0 bases; bases outside gene matches: 9. The CDR3 sequence is CASSPTRGLMNTEAFF. The CDR3 coding sequence is TGTGCCAGCTCTCCGACCAGGGGGCTCATGAACACTGAAGCTTTCTTT. The whole variable domain, remainder taken from reference TRBV18 and TRBJ1-1, is NAGVMQNPRHLVRRRGQEARLRCSPMKGHSHVYWYRQLPEEGLKFMVYLQKENIIDESGMPKERFSAEFPKEGPSILRIQQVVRGDSAAYFCASSPTRGLMNTEAFFGQGTRLTVV.

This rearrangement joins TRBV6-8 to TRBJ2-1; a weak D match, TRBD2 (6 bases). The CDR3 has 13 amino acids. Per the germline V gene, CDR1 is MNHGY and CDR2 is SAAAGT. V dropped 6 bases and J dropped 4 bases, with 10 bases sitting between them. The CDR3 spells CASRGTPYNEQFF. CDR3 bases: TGTGCCAGCAGGGGGACTCCGTACAATGAGCAGTTCTTC.

This clone has just a few counts. The chain couples TRBV9 to TRBJ1-1, with D perhaps matching TRBD1 (6 bases). V was shortened by 2 bases and J by 1 base, with 6 bases between the two germline ends. Germline V gene sequence: CDR1 SGDLS, CDR2 YYNGEE. The CDR3 has 13 amino acids. The CDR3 DNA follows: TGTGCCAGCAGCGTGACAGGGAACACTGAAGCTTTCTTT. It codes for CASSVTGNTEAFF.